These 12 T cell receptor beta chains were all obtained from the same sample, sequenced in a study of blood T cell repertoires in COVID-19 (TCRdb year 2020). Libraries were built with the immunoSEQ multiplex PCR assay. What TCRdb holds here is the immuneACCESS table cut down to in-frame rearrangements. Part of the clones is not present; checked against another copy, under half of the missing clones reflect an unresolved V gene, and the others are unexplained. The sample profile shows about 180,000 clones; roughly four fifths of them were found once. 1.5% to 1.7% of the sample is held by the ten biggest clonotypes. The specimen sequenced was peripheral blood. The receptor source for this set is a human donor in a cohort sampled during active COVID-19.

The V call is TRBV24-1, the J call TRBJ2-7, with TRBD2 identical over 9 bases. CDR1 is KGHDR, CDR2 SFDVKD, per germline. The CDR3 consists of 18 residues. V was pared by 5 bases and J by 1 base, with 14 bases of the junction left unmatched. CDR3 in DNA: TGTGCCACCAGTGTAGCTAGGCGGCTAGCGGGGCAATCCTACGAGCAGTACTTC. Encoded protein: CATSVARRLAGQSYEQYF.

In its sample, this clone was seen a few times. V and J are TRBV6-4 and TRBJ2-1, with 12 bases lining up with TRBD2. The CDR3 spans 16 residues. Germline V gene lookup returns CDR1 MRHNA and CDR2 SNTAGT. Unmatched junction bases numbered 11, after V lost 8 bases and J lost 6 bases. CDR3 protein: CASSDETSGGPNEQFF. Written as DNA, the CDR3 is TGTGCCAGCTCCGATGAGACTAGCGGGGGTCCCAATGAGCAGTTCTTC.

The V call is TRBV18, the J call TRBJ2-5, with 9 bases aligning to TRBD1. Germline V CDR1 and CDR2: KGHSH, LQKENI. The J segment lost 5 bases and the V segment lost 4 bases, leaving 2 bases of the junction unmatched. The CDR3 spans 13 residues. The CDR3 coding sequence is TGTGCCAGCTCACGGGACAGGGCTGAGACCCAGTACTTC. Translated, it gives CASSRDRAETQYF.

This clone has only a few counts. This rearrangement joins TRBV7-3 to TRBJ2-1; 8 bases are a match to TRBD1. Germline CDR1 is SGHTA and CDR2 is FQGTGA. V trimming: 5 bases; J trimming: 5 bases; junction bases outside the gene matches: 5. The CDR3 has 14 residues. The CDR3 loop reads CASSVGGQDNEQFF. The CDR3 DNA sequence: TGTGCCAGCAGCGTAGGGGGACAGGACAATGAGCAGTTCTTC.

With regard to this clone: Other nucleotide sequences from this sample produce the same CDR3. This chain connects TRBV28 to TRBJ1-4, with 11 nucleotides matching TRBD1. In germline, CDR1 is MDHEN, CDR2 SYDVKM. J gave up 7 bases and V 6 bases, and 4 bases lay outside the gene matches. CDR3 length equals 14 residues. This CDR3 reads CASRSGTGGEKLFF. DNA for the CDR3: TGTGCCAGCAGGTCCGGGACAGGGGGTGAAAAACTGTTTTTT.

This chain uses TRBV18 with TRBJ1-3; tentatively, D is TRBD1 (5 bases). The CDR3 contains 15 residues. Germline V gene lookup returns CDR1 KGHSH and CDR2 LQKENI. Trimming cost V 1 base and J 3 bases, with 10 bases left between them. CDR3: CASSPLGPFGNTIYF. In DNA form, the CDR3 reads TGTGCCAGCTCACCACTGGGGCCCTTTGGAAACACCATATATTTT.

This chain links TRBV27 with TRBJ1-2; 9 positions match TRBD1. This CDR3 is built from 14 residues. J lost 5 bases, V lost 5 bases, and 6 bases had no gene match. Germline V gives CDR1 MNHEY, CDR2 SMNVEV (reference sequence). This chain's CDR3 is CASSPGQGRYGYTF. CDR3 coding DNA: TGTGCCAGCAGTCCCGGACAGGGGCGGTATGGCTACACCTTC.

This chain joins TRBV12-3 or TRBV12-4 and TRBJ1-5, with 10 bases fitting TRBD1. V was pared by 8 bases and J by 5 bases, with 3 bases of the junction left unmatched. This CDR3 region has 13 residues. The CDR3 here is CASGDRGHQPQHF. Written as DNA, the CDR3 is TGTGCCAGCGGGGACAGGGGACATCAGCCCCAGCATTTT.

The gene calls are TRBV2 and TRBJ2-5, with D tentatively TRBD1 (6 bases). This CDR3 is built from 15 residues. Trimming left V 1 base short and J 5 bases short, with 14 bases between. Looked up from germline, CDR1 is SNHLY and CDR2 is FYNNEI. The CDR3 here is CASSEEQTGVETQYF. The CDR3, as DNA: TGTGCCAGCAGTGAAGAACAGACAGGTGTGGAGACCCAGTACTTC.

V gene TRBV5-1 combines with J gene TRBJ2-4; D is perhaps TRBD1 (6 bases). The CDR3 spans 14 residues. V was cut by 4 bases and J by 3 bases, with 11 bases left in between. Per the germline V gene, CDR1 is SGHRS and CDR2 is YFSETQ. Here the CDR3 reads CASSPGQDKNIQYF. CDR3 DNA: TGCGCCAGCAGCCCGGGACAAGACAAAAACATTCAGTACTTC.

This clone has only a few counts. V usage is TRBV9 and J usage is TRBJ2-1; TRBD1 is a possible D gene (5 bases). The CDR3 is 15 residues long. CDR1 SGDLS and CDR2 YYNGEE come from the germline V gene. V lost 2 bases to trimming and J lost 3 bases, with 12 bases between them. For the CDR3, the DNA is TGTGCCAGCAGCGTTGGGCAGGGTGACTACAATGAGCAGTTCTTC. Protein sequence: CASSVGQGDYNEQFF.

Here the CDR3 reads CATGGSRGYEQYF. CDR3 sequence (DNA): TGTGCCACTGGGGGCTCTCGAGGGTACGAGCAGTACTTC. The chain is built from TRBV28 and TRBJ2-7; D perhaps matches TRBD1 (6 bases). Germline V lookup: CDR1 MDHEN, CDR2 SYDVKM. The CDR3 loop spans 13 amino acids. Trimming removed 10 bases from V and 4 bases from J, with 17 bases in between.